Following are 10 T cell receptor beta chains from one sample sequenced in a study of blood T cells in healthy people across ages. Using a J-beta primer mix together with a sample-barcoded 5' primer, a second PCR was run for about 6 to 11 cycles. TCRdb processed the 5' RACE reads anew with MiXCR; each CDR3 protein has one entry. Seen here are roughly 1.4 million distinct CDR3 sequences, roughly 59% observed once, and the top ten hold 6.5% to 8.5%. Specimen: blood. These receptors came from a young man in good health.

This clonotype has only a few counts. V is TRBV9 and J is TRBJ2-7; no definite D call. The CDR3 runs 13 residues. From germline, CDR1 is SGDLS and CDR2 YYNGEE. Trimming removed 0 bases from V and 0 bases from J, with 4 bases in between. The CDR3 region has the DNA TGTGCCAGCAGCGTAGAGAGCTCCTACGAGCAGTACTTC. It encodes CASSVESSYEQYF.

The CDR3: CASSPTHSTYNEQFF. CDR3 in DNA: TGCGCCAGCAGCCCGACGCACAGCACTTACAATGAGCAGTTCTTC. The rearrangement joins TRBV4-1 to TRBJ2-1; D unclear. The CDR3 spans 15 residues. The V end lost 4 bases, the J end lost 4 bases, and 14 bases lay between the germline ends. In germline, CDR1 is MGHRA, CDR2 YSYEKL.

The sample holds one count of this clonotype. The chain recombines TRBV27 with TRBJ2-1; the D is unclear. Germline V gene sequence: CDR1 MNHEY, CDR2 SMNVEV (reference sequence). The CDR3 contains 13 residues. V lost 5 bases to trimming and J lost 6 bases, with 11 bases between them. This CDR3 reads CASSPRPANEQFF. In nucleotides, the CDR3 is TGTGCCAGCAGTCCCCGTCCAGCCAATGAGCAGTTCTTC.

This clonotype was seen only a few times. The V call is TRBV28, the J call TRBJ2-1; D is possibly TRBD1 or TRBD2 (5 bases each). This CDR3 contains 18 residues. V was trimmed by 0 bases and J by 0 bases, leaving 15 bases between them. Germline V lookup: CDR1 MDHEN, CDR2 SYDVKM. The CDR3 here is CASSLWRLRGLSYNEQFF. CDR3 in DNA: TGTGCCAGCAGTTTATGGAGACTCCGGGGCCTCTCCTACAATGAGCAGTTCTTC.

The chain joins TRBV7-9 to TRBJ2-5, with D perhaps matching TRBD2 (6 bases). Germline CDR1 reads SEHNR; CDR2 reads FQNEAQ (reference sequence). This CDR3 region has 13 residues. V lost 5 bases and J 2 bases, leaving 9 bases between the germline ends. The CDR3 spells CASSTSRQETQYF. DNA for the CDR3: TGTGCCAGCAGCACTAGCAGGCAAGAGACCCAGTACTTC. The entire variable domain, with the rest obtained from reference TRBV7-9 and TRBJ2-5, is as follows: DTGVSQNPRHKITKRGQNVTFRCDPISEHNRLYWYRQTLGQGPEFLTYFQNEAQLEKSRLLSDRFSAERPKGSFSTLEIQRTEQGDSAMYLCASSTSRQETQYFGPGTRLLVL.

The chain couples TRBV29-1 to TRBJ2-3; 11 nucleotides agree with TRBD2. Unmatched junction bases numbered 8, after V lost 7 bases and J lost 2 bases. The CDR3 runs to 15 residues. Germline CDR1 is SQVTM and CDR2 is ANQGSEA. The CDR3 spells CSAETSGAATDTQYF. In nucleotides, the CDR3 is TGCAGCGCCGAGACTAGCGGGGCTGCCACAGATACGCAGTATTTT.

This clonotype turned up a few times. The CDR3 bases are TGCAGCGTCCGCTCCGCTAGCGGGGGGGCGGTGTTAACCGGGGAGCTGTTTTTT. This gives the protein CSVRSASGGAVLTGELFF. The chain recombines TRBV29-1 with TRBJ2-2; the match to TRBD2 covers 12 bases. This CDR3 comprises 18 residues. Trimming removed 6 bases from V and 5 bases from J; junction bases left unmatched: 16. The germline V gene encodes CDR1 SQVTM and CDR2 ANQGSEA.

This chain links TRBV5-1 with TRBJ1-1, with a possible D match to TRBD1 (6 bases). V shed 4 bases and J shed 1 base, with 11 bases lying between them. Per germline, CDR1 SGHRS and CDR2 YFSETQ. The CDR3 is 14 amino acids. For the CDR3, the DNA is TGCGCCAGCAGCACCACAGGGACGAACACTGAAGCTTTCTTT. It translates to CASSTTGTNTEAFF.

The CDR3 DNA reads as TGTGCCAGCATCGCCCTTCAGGCCACGAACTATGGCTACACCTTC. Encoded protein: CASIALQATNYGYTF. The rearrangement links TRBV6-6 to TRBJ1-2; no clear D gene. The CDR3 totals 15 residues. Germline CDR1 is MNHNY and CDR2 is SVGAGI (reference sequence). V was trimmed by 7 bases and J by 2 bases, leaving 17 bases between them.

This clonotype occurred a few times. The V gene is TRBV12-3 or TRBV12-4, the J gene TRBJ2-3, with a tentative D call TRBD2 (5 bases). The CDR3 consists of 15 residues. V was shortened by 6 bases and J by 1 base, with 14 bases between the two germline ends. The CDR3 is CASSFGLDRTDTQYF. As DNA, the CDR3 is TGTGCCAGCAGCTTCGGACTGGACCGCACAGATACGCAGTATTTT.